The rows below give T cell receptor beta chains drawn from one sample of a study of T cell responses to AZD1222 COVID-19 vaccine. Profiling relied on immunoSEQ multiplex PCR, and the TCRdb table lists in-frame clones only, not all of them. The sample contains over 100,000 clones, around nine tenths of which appear only once. The specimen comprised peripheral blood, sampled on day 0 of AZD1222 vaccination. The receptors stem from an adult in good health. Each CDR3 is given with its conserved first and last residue. Each record gives: J gene, V gene, D gene, clone size, CDR3 DNA, CDR3 protein. D genes are given only for firm matches. Expanded clones are given a class, and other clones once, few, many or no size at all.

TRBJ1-3	TRBV5-5	NA	few	TGTGCCAGCAGCTCCGCCTACCCTGGAAACACCATATATTTT	CASSSAYPGNTIYF
TRBJ2-1	TRBV5-5	NA	NA	TGTGCCAGCAGCCCCCCCTACAATGAGCAGTTCTTC	CASSPPYNEQFF
TRBJ1-2	TRBV5-1	TRBD1	NA	TGCGCCAGCAGTTTCGGGACAGGCCATTTGTATGGCTACACCTTC	CASSFGTGHLYGYTF
TRBJ2-1	TRBV5-1	TRBD1	NA	TGCGCCAGCAGCTCCCGGACAGGGGCTCGCCTGCAGTTCTTC	CASSSRTGARLQFF
TRBJ2-2	TRBV19	TRBD1	NA	TGTGCCAGTAGTATTGGGACAGGTGCCGGGGAGCTGTTTTTT	CASSIGTGAGELFF
TRBJ2-1	TRBV9	NA	NA	TGTGCCAGCAGCGGGGCTAGCTGGGATGAGCAGTTCTTC	CASSGASWDEQFF
TRBJ2-1	TRBV12-3/TRBV12-4	NA	NA	TGTGCCAGCAGCCCCCCGGCAGCCACTAAGCAGTTCTTC	CASSPPAATKQFF
TRBJ2-7	TRBV6-1	NA	NA	TGTGCCAGCAGTGAAAGGTGGGTTTACGAGCAGTACTTC	CASSERWVYEQYF
TRBJ2-5	TRBV6-2/TRBV6-3	NA	NA	TGTGCCAGCAGTTACCCCCCCTCCCGGATAGAGACCCAGTACTTC	CASSYPPSRIETQYF
TRBJ2-3	TRBV4-3	NA	once	TGCGCCAGCAGCCAAGTTCCAGGGTCTCGGGTCGGAGATACGCAGTATTTT	CASSQVPGSRVGDTQYF
TRBJ2-7	TRBV5-1	NA	NA	TGCGCCAGCAGCTTGTTGGGGCCCCCGCGTTACGAGCAGTACTTC	CASSLLGPPRYEQYF
TRBJ2-2	TRBV25-1	NA	NA	TGTGCCAGCAGTGACAGGGGACTAAACACCGGGGAGCTGTTTTTT	CASSDRGLNTGELFF
TRBJ1-4	TRBV7-9	NA	NA	TGTGCCAGCAGCTTAAATCGGGAGGGGAAGGAAAAACTGTTTTTT	CASSLNREGKEKLFF
TRBJ1-6	TRBV13	TRBD1	NA	TGTGCCACCAGCACGGGACAGGGAGGAAGCTATAATTCACCCCTCCACTTT	CATSTGQGGSYNSPLHF
TRBJ2-7	TRBV10-3	TRBD2	NA	TGTGCCCTCGGGGGAGGGCAATTCTACGAGCAGTACTTC	CALGGGQFYEQYF
TRBJ1-2	TRBV27	NA	NA	TGTGCCAGCAGTTTTTATAGGCAGGGTGGTGGCTACACCTTC	CASSFYRQGGGYTF
TRBJ2-7	TRBV29-1	NA	NA	TGCAGCGTTGAACAGAGCTACGAGCAGTACTTC	CSVEQSYEQYF
TRBJ1-6	TRBV7-3	NA	once	TGTGCCAGCAGCCCCGGCGGGGGGTGGGATTCACCCCTCCACTTT	CASSPGGGWDSPLHF
TRBJ1-6	TRBV27	NA	few	TGTGCCAGCAGTTTGGGAGAGGCGGTGGCCCTCCACTTT	CASSLGEAVALHF
TRBJ1-6	TRBV20-1	NA	NA	TGCAGTGCTAGTGGGTTCTCCTCCTATAATTCACCCCTCCACTTT	CSASGFSSYNSPLHF
TRBJ1-2	TRBV10-3	NA	NA	TGTGCCATCATGGGCGACGGGAGGGTTGATGGCTACACCTTC	CAIMGDGRVDGYTF
TRBJ1-4	TRBV6-5	NA	NA	TGTGCCAGCAGCCGTGCCCGGCATGAAAAACTGTTTTTT	CASSRARHEKLFF
TRBJ2-7	TRBV18	NA	NA	TGTGCCAGCTCACTACGGACGGGCGAGCAGTACTTC	CASSLRTGEQYF
TRBJ2-7	TRBV18	NA	NA	TGTGCCAGCTCAGCGATCCGGGTCCCCCCCTACGAGCAGTACTTC	CASSAIRVPPYEQYF
TRBJ1-2	TRBV15	TRBD1	NA	TGTGCCACCAGCACCACCCGGGACAGGGGGCCTGGCTACACCTTC	CATSTTRDRGPGYTF
TRBJ2-5	TRBV3-1/TRBV3-2	TRBD2	NA	TGTGCCAGCAGCCAAGATCTCGGGACGGGAGGGGAGACCCAGTACTTC	CASSQDLGTGGETQYF
TRBJ2-2	TRBV7-8	TRBD1	NA	TGTGCCAGCAGCTTAGCTCAGGGGGCGAGCGGGGAGCTGTTTTTT	CASSLAQGASGELFF
TRBJ2-3	TRBV7-2	NA	NA	TGTGCCAGCAGCTTAAGTCCCGGGCGTGGTGATACGCAGTATTTT	CASSLSPGRGDTQYF
TRBJ1-5	TRBV5-1	NA	NA	TGCGCCAGCAGCCCCGGGGAGGGCCAGCCCCAGCATTTT	CASSPGEGQPQHF
TRBJ1-1	TRBV2	NA	NA	TGTGCCAGCAGCATACAGGGTCGTCGCACTGAAGCTTTCTTT	CASSIQGRRTEAFF
TRBJ1-2	TRBV28	NA	NA	TGTGCCAGCAGTCCCCCCAGGGATGGCTACACCTTC	CASSPPRDGYTF
TRBJ1-3	TRBV7-2	TRBD1	NA	TGTGCCAGCAGTTCGCCGGGACAGGGCTCTGGAAACACCATATATTTT	CASSSPGQGSGNTIYF
TRBJ2-5	TRBV27	NA	NA	TGTGCCAGCACCGAACCCTTCGAGACCCCATACCCAGAAGAGACCCAGTACTTC	CASTEPFETPYPEETQYF
TRBJ1-3	TRBV9	TRBD1	NA	TGTGCCAGCAGCGTCCGTTCGGACAGGCTTTCCTCTGGAAACACCATATATTTT	CASSVRSDRLSSGNTIYF
TRBJ2-1	TRBV9	NA	NA	TGTGCCAGCAGCGCTACCTCAGTAGGGGGCTCCTACAATGAGCAGTTCTTC	CASSATSVGGSYNEQFF
TRBJ2-1	TRBV29-1	TRBD2	NA	TGCAGCGTTGTAATGGGGACTAGCTACAATGAGCAGTTCTTC	CSVVMGTSYNEQFF
TRBJ2-3	TRBV4-1	NA	NA	TGCGCCAGCAGCCAGGCCCTCCGTGCCAGCCATAGCACAGATACGCAGTATTTT	CASSQALRASHSTDTQYF
TRBJ2-3	TRBV7-9	NA	NA	TGTGCCAGCAGCTTAGCAGTCTCCCGCCAGCAGTATTTT	CASSLAVSRQQYF
TRBJ1-2	TRBV12-5	TRBD1	NA	TGTGCTAGTGGTTTGGAGACAGGGGATGGCTACACCTTC	CASGLETGDGYTF
TRBJ2-3	TRBV24-1	NA	NA	TGTGCCACCAGTGATTTTAAGGGGGGCGTCACAGATACGCAGTATTTT	CATSDFKGGVTDTQYF
TRBJ2-6	TRBV19	NA	NA	TGTGCCAGTAGTCTAGGCTCTGGGGCCAACGTCCTGACTTTC	CASSLGSGANVLTF
TRBJ2-5	TRBV6-5	TRBD1	NA	TGTGCCAGCAGTTACACCGGGACAGGGATAGAGACCCAGTACTTC	CASSYTGTGIETQYF
TRBJ1-3	TRBV25-1	TRBD1	NA	TGTGCCAGCTCAAGAAGAGGACAGGGGGCTGCTGGAAACACCATATATTTT	CASSRRGQGAAGNTIYF
TRBJ2-7	TRBV28	NA	few	TGTGCCAGCAGTTTATACAACGGGGTGCTCGCCTACGAGCAGTACTTC	CASSLYNGVLAYEQYF
TRBJ2-6	TRBV4-3	NA	once	TGCGCCAGCAGCCAAGATGGGAGCTCTGGGGCCAACGTCCTGACTTTC	CASSQDGSSGANVLTF
TRBJ1-2	TRBV28	NA	NA	TGTGCCAGCAGTTATGGCTATGGCTACACCTTC	CASSYGYGYTF
TRBJ2-3	TRBV4-3	TRBD1	NA	TGCGCCAGCAGCGTGGGACAGGACGGAGATACGCAGTATTTT	CASSVGQDGDTQYF
TRBJ1-1	TRBV19	TRBD1	NA	TGTGCCAGTCCGGGACAGGGGGCGACTGAAGCTTTCTTT	CASPGQGATEAFF
TRBJ1-1	TRBV4-3	NA	NA	TGCGCCAGCGGACACGGCGGTGAAGCTTTCTTT	CASGHGGEAFF
TRBJ1-5	TRBV28	NA	NA	TGTGCCAGCAGGATCTTGTGGGGCAGTCAGCCCCAGCATTTT	CASRILWGSQPQHF
TRBJ2-4	TRBV4-2	TRBD2	NA	TGTGCCAGCAGCCAAGTGGGCGGGAGTGAGGCCAAAAACATTCAGTACTTC	CASSQVGGSEAKNIQYF
TRBJ2-7	TRBV5-1	NA	NA	TGCGCCAGCAGCTTGAGCAGGGCTTTCTACGAGCAGTACTTC	CASSLSRAFYEQYF
TRBJ1-1	TRBV12-3/TRBV12-4	NA	NA	TGTGCCAGCAGAGAGAAATCGGTGTCCGAAGCTTTCTTT	CASREKSVSEAFF
TRBJ1-1	TRBV5-6	NA	NA	TGTGCCAGCAGCTTCGAGGGCAGGGGAAACACTGAAGCTTTCTTT	CASSFEGRGNTEAFF